Below, 17 T cell receptor beta chains from the same sample are listed, as sequenced in a study of technical replicates of blood from a few donors. TCRdb keeps only in-frame clones here, not all; method: immunoSEQ multiplex PCR. The sample lists approximately 82,000 clones, 90% to 95% occurring once. The sample consisted of T cells isolated from PBMCs. These receptors came from a human donor in good health.

V and J are TRBV11-2 and TRBJ2-7; 9 bases agree with TRBD1. CDR3 length: 15 amino acids. The germline gives CDR1 SGHAT, CDR2 FQNNGV. With 1 base clipped from V and 3 bases from J, the junction kept 4 bases outside the gene matches. CDR3 loop: CASSLGSGQGYEQYF. Written as DNA, the CDR3 is TGTGCCAGCAGCTTAGGCTCGGGACAGGGCTACGAGCAGTACTTC.

The table lists this clone with a count of one. V and J are TRBV10-3 and TRBJ2-7; the D gene is possibly TRBD1 (5 bases). Germline loops: CDR1 ENHRY, CDR2 SYGVKD. V lost 0 bases to trimming and J lost 4 bases, with 19 bases between them. The CDR3 has 17 amino acids. The CDR3 spells CAISESSPDRQGYEQYF. In DNA form, the CDR3 reads TGTGCCATCAGTGAGTCGAGTCCTGACAGACAAGGGTACGAGCAGTACTTC.

This clone was seen only once. V and J are TRBV5-1 and TRBJ2-5, with D perhaps matching TRBD1 (6 bases). CDR1 and CDR2 from the germline V gene are SGHRS and YFSETQ. V lost 2 bases, J lost 1 base, and 18 bases lay in between. This CDR3 is 17 amino acids long. CDR3 region: CASSFLVAAGVQETQYF. The CDR3 DNA sequence: TGCGCCAGCAGCTTTTTAGTTGCGGCAGGGGTCCAAGAGACCCAGTACTTC.

V and J are TRBV19 and TRBJ2-5; tentatively, D is TRBD2 (5 bases). V lost 1 base and J 0 bases, leaving 9 bases between the germline ends. The CDR3 is 15 amino acids. The germline CDR1 and CDR2 sequences are LNHDA and SQIVND (reference sequence). The CDR3 DNA is TGTGCCAGTAGTATAGGCGGGCTGTACCAAGAGACCCAGTACTTC. It encodes CASSIGGLYQETQYF.

Worth noting for this clone: One junction end does not reproduce the germline sequence, and a read error may be involved. V is TRBV2 and J is TRBJ1-1, with TRBD1 matching 7 bases. The CDR3 is 14 residues long. In germline, CDR1 is SNHLY, CDR2 FYNNEI. In DNA, the CDR3 is TGTGCCAGCAGCGAAGTACTACAGGGGCCTGAAGCTTTCTTT. The encoded protein is CASSEVLQGPEAFF.

The J gene is TRBJ2-7, the V gene TRBV20-1; 7 bases map to TRBD1. The CDR3 loop spans 11 amino acids. Germline-derived CDR1 and CDR2 are DFQATT and SNEGSKA (reference sequence). The CDR3 DNA reads as TGCAGGCCAGGGGGAACCTACGAGCAGTACTTC. Protein product: CRPGGTYEQYF.

The genes are TRBV15 and TRBJ2-5; 10 bases line up with TRBD1. Germline values: CDR1 LNHNV, CDR2 YYDKDF (reference sequence). The CDR3 sequence is 13 residues long. Trimming took 6 bases from V and 4 from J; bases not matched to a gene: 2. The CDR3 nucleotides read TGTGCCACCAGGGGGGACAGGGGAGAGACCCAGTACTTC. This encodes CATRGDRGETQYF.

The chain links TRBV11-2 to TRBJ2-5; 7 bases map to TRBD2. V was clipped by 2 bases and J by 1 base; unmatched bases: 10. The CDR3 sequence is 17 residues long. Germline CDR1 is SGHAT and CDR2 is FQNNGV. CDR3 coding DNA: TGTGCCAGCAGCTTATACCTAAGTCGGGGGGTCCAAGAGACCCAGTACTTC. Amino acids: CASSLYLSRGVQETQYF.

This chain links TRBV6-5 with TRBJ1-5; 8 bases line up with TRBD1. V was clipped by 4 bases and J by 2 bases; unmatched bases: 7. The CDR3 covers 16 residues. From germline, CDR1 is MNHEY and CDR2 SVGAGI. CDR3 in amino acids: CASSLLPGQGNQPQHF. The CDR3 DNA follows: TGTGCCAGCAGTTTGCTTCCGGGACAGGGCAATCAGCCCCAGCATTTT.

This clone came up once. This chain joins TRBV5-8 and TRBJ1-4, with TRBD1 as a possible D gene (5 bases). CDR3 size: 15 residues. Germline values: CDR1 SGHTS, CDR2 YDEGEE. Trimming pared 4 bases from V and 6 bases from J, leaving 16 bases between. In DNA form, the CDR3 reads TGTGCCAGCAGCCCGCGGGGGGGTAGGGATGAAAAACTGTTTTTT. Amino acids: CASSPRGGRDEKLFF. Using reference TRBV5-8 and TRBJ1-4 for the parts outside the CDR3, the full variable domain is EAGVTQSPTHLIKTRGQQATLRCSPISGHTSVYWYQQALGLGLQFLLWYDEGEERNRGNFPPRFSGRQFPNYSSELNVNALELEDSALYLCASSPRGGRDEKLFFGSGTQLSVL.

J is TRBJ1-5 and V is TRBV2; 9 bases line up with TRBD1. Trimming at V came to 1 base and at J to 0 bases, leaving 7 bases not matched to a gene. In germline, CDR1 is SNHLY, CDR2 FYNNEI. The CDR3 is 18 residues long. The CDR3 bases are TGTGCCAGCAGTGAAGGGGGGACAGGGTGGGGTAGCAATCAGCCCCAGCATTTT. Translated: CASSEGGTGWGSNQPQHF.

The rearrangement links TRBV12-5 to TRBJ2-7, with D possibly TRBD1 on 6 matching bases. The CDR3 length is 17 residues. V shed 1 base and J shed 4 bases, with 20 bases lying between them. CDR1 is LGHNT and CDR2 is FRNRAP in the germline V gene. The CDR3 bases are TGTGCTAGTGGTTTGGCGCCTACAGGGAGCGAGGTTTACGAGCAGTACTTC. Its translation is CASGLAPTGSEVYEQYF.

The chain combines TRBV9 with TRBJ2-1; a weak D match, TRBD2 (7 bases). The CDR3 consists of 17 residues. Germline lookup yields CDR1 SGDLS and CDR2 YYNGEE. V was shortened by 0 bases and J by 8 bases, with 21 bases between the two germline ends. CDR3 DNA sequence: TGTGCCAGCAGCGTAGGGGGGGGGCTATTGTATGTCCATGAGCAGTTCTTC. This codes for CASSVGGGLLYVHEQFF.

The chain carries TRBV7-2 and TRBJ1-1; 7 bases are shared with TRBD1. Germline V gene data show CDR1 as SGHTA and CDR2 as FQGNSA. The CDR3 length is 15 residues. Trimming cost V 3 bases and J 0 bases; bases outside gene matches: 4. The CDR3 here is CASSLPGGMNTEAFF. CDR3 sequence (DNA): TGTGCCAGCAGCTTGCCAGGGGGGATGAACACTGAAGCTTTCTTT. Using reference TRBV7-2 and TRBJ1-1 for the parts outside the CDR3, the full variable domain is GAGVSQSPSNKVTEKGKDVELRCDPISGHTALYWYRQSLGQGLEFLIYFQGNSAPDKSGLPSDRFSAERTGGSVSTLTIQRTQQEDSAVYLCASSLPGGMNTEAFFGQGTRLTVV.

The gene calls are TRBV10-3 and TRBJ1-4; perhaps TRBD1 as D (5 bases). Germline V gives CDR1 ENHRY, CDR2 SYGVKD. The CDR3 has 12 residues. Trimming removed 3 bases from V and 10 bases from J, with 9 bases in between. CDR3: CAISDPGGKLFF. The CDR3 nucleotides read TGTGCCATCAGTGATCCGGGGGGAAAACTGTTTTTT.

The chain carries TRBV7-9 and TRBJ1-2, with TRBD1 matching over 8 bases. Germline V gene lookup returns CDR1 SEHNR and CDR2 FQNEAQ (reference sequence). This CDR3 has 17 residues. Trimming cost V 2 bases and J 1 base; bases outside gene matches: 9. The CDR3, as DNA: TGTGCCAGCAGCTTAATTTCCGGGACAGGTTATAACTATGGCTACACCTTC. Its protein is CASSLISGTGYNYGYTF.

The gene calls are TRBV9 and TRBJ2-5; D ambiguous. Trimming took off 1 base at V and 2 bases at J, with 15 bases between the two ends. The CDR3 is 16 residues long. In germline, CDR1 is SGDLS, CDR2 YYNGEE. Here the CDR3 DNA reads TGTGCCAGCAGCGTAAGTCCAAGGCCGGAGCAAGAGACCCAGTACTTC. This codes for CASSVSPRPEQETQYF. Combining the CDR3 with reference TRBV9 and TRBJ2-5 gives the whole variable domain DSGVTQTPKHLITATGQRVTLRCSPRSGDLSVYWYQQSLDQGLQFLIQYYNGEERAKGNILERFSAQQFPDLHSELNLSSLELGDSALYFCASSVSPRPEQETQYFGPGTRLLVL.